These T cell receptor beta chains were read from a single sample in a study of blood T cell repertoires in COVID-19. Method: immunoSEQ multiplex PCR; TCRdb's copy keeps in-frame clones and lacks some. This sample carries tens of thousands of clones, 91% of them seen once, and the ten largest clones take more than 7%. The source material was peripheral blood. Source of these receptors: a human donor in a cohort sampled during active COVID-19. Both conserved end residues are part of each CDR3.

v_gene: TRBV15; j_gene: TRBJ2-1; CDR3aa: CATSRARDRYNEQFF
v_gene: TRBV5-6; j_gene: TRBJ2-7; CDR3aa: CASSFPGQGYEQYF
v_gene: TRBV11-2; j_gene: TRBJ2-7; CDR3aa: CASSRGASGSYSYEQYF
v_gene: TRBV19; j_gene: TRBJ1-1; CDR3aa: CASSTAGVNTEAFF
v_gene: TRBV11-2; j_gene: TRBJ1-2; CDR3aa: CASSSQQGGLANYGYTF
v_gene: TRBV27; j_gene: TRBJ2-7; CDR3aa: CASSLSRGYEQYF
v_gene: TRBV7-6; j_gene: TRBJ2-7; CDR3aa: CASSFGSQGSSYEQYF
v_gene: TRBV3-1/TRBV3-2; j_gene: TRBJ2-7; CDR3aa: CASSPTSGGPYEQYF
v_gene: TRBV7-6; j_gene: TRBJ2-3; CDR3aa: CASSLRTSGGSNTQYF
v_gene: TRBV9; j_gene: TRBJ1-5; CDR3aa: CASSVGGNSNQPQHF
v_gene: TRBV5-1; j_gene: TRBJ2-3; CDR3aa: CASSMGQGWNTQYF
v_gene: TRBV5-1; j_gene: TRBJ2-7; CDR3aa: CASSLGWPDSLYEQYF
v_gene: TRBV2; j_gene: TRBJ1-4; CDR3aa: CASSLATNEKLFF
v_gene: TRBV25-1; j_gene: TRBJ1-1; CDR3aa: CASSESGRITNTEAFF